The entry that follows covers one TCR beta chain sequence. Its antigen remains undetermined. One base away there is no much larger clone; base qualities are not given. This record belongs to a study of control samples from healthy donors and cancer patients (TCRdb year 2020). Library preparation used the immunoSEQ multiplex PCR assay. TCRdb retrieved this table from immuneACCESS and kept in-frame rearrangements only. Not all clones are present; in checked studies, unresolved V genes account for under half, and no reason is known for the remainder. The sample table lists 78,000 or so clones, roughly 90% of them with a count of one. Around 5.4% of the sample lies in the top ten. V ends up 8 bases short and J 5 bases short, with an unmatched junction base count of 6. Taken from cysteine to phenylalanine, the CDR3 has 13 residues. Only the CDR3 region is kept as DNA, spanning 39 bases read in frame from base 1.

Sequencing was done on a sample of blood. The chain is encoded by TRBV12-3 or TRBV12-4 joined to TRBJ2-3; TRBD1 matches 8 bases in the middle. The sequence derives from a woman aged 50 to 60 in good health. The CDR3 protein sequence reads: CASGQGFEDTQYF. Read as DNA, the sequence is TGTGCCAGCGGACAGGGCTTCGAAGATACGCAGTATTTT.